This TCR beta chain was recovered during a study of blood T cell repertoires in COVID-19. The protocol was immunoSEQ multiplex PCR, while the TCRdb copy is restricted to in-frame clones and leaves out a portion. The sample lists 90,000 or so clones; 55% to 75% were seen once. The sequence came from a woman of 80 years or more with acute or convalescent COVID-19. The sample was peripheral blood.

CDR3 DNA: TGCGCCAGCAGCTTGGTCCTAGAAGAGACCCAGTACTTC. This codes for CASSLVLEETQYF. This chain links TRBV5-1 with TRBJ2-5; D call uncertain. Germline V lookup: CDR1 SGHRS, CDR2 YFSETQ. The CDR3 length is 13 residues. V shed 0 bases and J shed 3 bases, with 6 bases lying between them. The whole variable domain, filled in from reference TRBV5-1 and TRBJ2-5, reads KAGVTQTPRYLIKTRGQQVTLSCSPISGHRSVSWYQQTPGQGLQFLFEYFSETQRNKGNFPGRFSGRQFSNSRSEMNVSTLELGDSALYLCASSLVLEETQYFGPGTRLLVL.